The 5 T cell receptor beta chains presented below share a single source sample, sequenced in a study of Ad26.COV2.S vaccination and SARS-CoV-2 variants. Here immunoSEQ multiplex PCR was the method, and the copy in TCRdb shows in-frame clones only, minus some. The sample includes about 370,000 clones, around nine tenths of them seen just once. Treatment denoted: 15 to 20 received Ad26.COV2.S at low or high dose, single or two shots; roughly 5 received placebo; per-sample allocation not given. On day 63 after the first injection, vaccine and placebo recipients gave samples. Material: peripheral blood, obtained in a trial of Ad26.COV2.S vaccine versus placebo. These TCRs come from a person between 18 and 65 years old who received the Ad26.COV2.S COVID-19 vaccine or a placebo.

The chain is built from TRBV4-2 and TRBJ2-1; 13 bases match TRBD2. Germline V gives CDR1 LGHNA, CDR2 YNFKEQ. CDR3 length: 20 amino acids. The J segment lost 8 bases and the V segment lost 2 bases, leaving 18 bases of the junction unmatched. CDR3 in DNA: TGTGCCAGCAGCCAACTTACAGGGACTAGCGGGATGGGCCCGACAGATGAGCAGTTCTTC. Its translation is CASSQLTGTSGMGPTDEQFF.

This clone was seen only once. CDR3 DNA: TGTGCCAGCAGTCCCACCGGACTAGCGGGTTACAATGAGCAGTTCTTC. Its translation: CASSPTGLAGYNEQFF. V is TRBV28 and J is TRBJ2-1, with 11 positions matching TRBD2. The V gene end was trimmed by 5 bases and the J gene end by 4 bases; junction bases not matched to a gene: 7. The CDR3 has 16 residues. Germline loops: CDR1 MDHEN, CDR2 SYDVKM.

The rearrangement joins TRBV5-1 to TRBJ2-2, with 7 bases lining up with TRBD1. This CDR3 has 15 residues. With 2 bases clipped from V and 3 bases from J, the junction kept 4 bases outside the gene matches. Germline V gives CDR1 SGHRS, CDR2 YFSETQ. The CDR3 is CASSFTGADTGELFF. The CDR3 bases are TGCGCCAGCAGCTTTACAGGGGCTGACACCGGGGAGCTGTTTTTT.

Comment on this clone: Other DNA sequences within the sample encode an identical CDR3. The chain employs TRBV7-3 and TRBJ2-1, with 8 nucleotides matching TRBD1. The CDR3 covers 15 residues. After removal of 2 bases from V and 4 bases from J, the junction contained 4 bases not matched to a gene. Germline V gives CDR1 SGHTA, CDR2 FQGTGA. The CDR3 DNA reads TGTGCCAGCAGCTTAGAGGGACAGGCTTACAATGAGCAGTTCTTC. Translated: CASSLEGQAYNEQFF.

The chain's CDR3 is CASSSKTESTDTQYF. The CDR3 DNA follows: TGTGCCAGCAGCTCTAAGACCGAAAGCACAGATACGCAGTATTTT. The V gene is TRBV7-9, the J gene TRBJ2-3; the D is unclear. The CDR3 is 15 residues long. V was cut by 4 bases and J by 0 bases, with 11 bases left in between. CDR1 is SEHNR, CDR2 FQNEAQ, per germline (reference sequence).